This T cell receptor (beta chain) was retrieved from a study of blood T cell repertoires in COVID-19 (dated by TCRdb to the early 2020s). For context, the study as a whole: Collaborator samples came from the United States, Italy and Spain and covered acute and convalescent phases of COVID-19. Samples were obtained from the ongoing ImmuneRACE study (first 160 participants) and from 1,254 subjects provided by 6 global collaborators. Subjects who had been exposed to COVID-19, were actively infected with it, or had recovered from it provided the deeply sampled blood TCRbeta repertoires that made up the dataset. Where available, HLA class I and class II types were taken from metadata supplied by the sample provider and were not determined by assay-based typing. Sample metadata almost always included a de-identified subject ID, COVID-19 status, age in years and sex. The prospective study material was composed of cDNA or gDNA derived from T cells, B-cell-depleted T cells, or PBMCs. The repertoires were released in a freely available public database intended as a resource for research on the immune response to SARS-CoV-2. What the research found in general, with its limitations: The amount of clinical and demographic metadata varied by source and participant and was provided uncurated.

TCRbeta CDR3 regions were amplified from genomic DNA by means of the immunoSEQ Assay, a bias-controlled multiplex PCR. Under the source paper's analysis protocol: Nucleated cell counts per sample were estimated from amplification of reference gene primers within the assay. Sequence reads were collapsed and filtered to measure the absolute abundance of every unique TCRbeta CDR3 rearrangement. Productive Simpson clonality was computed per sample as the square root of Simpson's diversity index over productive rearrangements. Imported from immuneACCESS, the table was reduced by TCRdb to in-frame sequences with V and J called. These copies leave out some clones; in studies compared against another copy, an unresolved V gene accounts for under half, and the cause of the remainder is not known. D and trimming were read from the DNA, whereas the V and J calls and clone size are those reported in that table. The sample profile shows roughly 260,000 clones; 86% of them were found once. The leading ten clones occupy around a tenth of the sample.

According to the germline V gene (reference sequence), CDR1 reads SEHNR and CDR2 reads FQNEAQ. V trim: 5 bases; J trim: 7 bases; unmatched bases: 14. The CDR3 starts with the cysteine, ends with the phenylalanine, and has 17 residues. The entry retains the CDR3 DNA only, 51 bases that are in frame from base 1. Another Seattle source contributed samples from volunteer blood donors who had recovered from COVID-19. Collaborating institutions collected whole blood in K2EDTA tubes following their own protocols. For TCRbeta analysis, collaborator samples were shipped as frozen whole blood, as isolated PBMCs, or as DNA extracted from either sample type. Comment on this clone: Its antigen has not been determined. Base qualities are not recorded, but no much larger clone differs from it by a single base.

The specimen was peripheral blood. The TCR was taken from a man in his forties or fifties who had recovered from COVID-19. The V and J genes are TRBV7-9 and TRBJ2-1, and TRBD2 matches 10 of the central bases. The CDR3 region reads CASSPRTSGSFENEQFF. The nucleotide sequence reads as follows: TGTGCCAGCAGCCCCCGGACTAGCGGATCCTTCGAGAATGAGCAGTTCTTC.